The 29 T cell receptor beta chains given below trace back to one sample, sequenced in a study of graft-versus-host responses after intestinal transplantation. Produced via immunoSEQ multiplex PCR; TCRdb's table is partial and in-frame only. The data show more than 90,000 clones, 90% to 95% seen once. For these receptors, no antigen is known. The source material was unstimulated CD8+ T cells sorted from spleen or lymph node cells, sampled before intestinal transplant. These receptors were collected from a human donor who received an intestinal transplant.

As for this clone: Mismatch with germline at one junction end may stem from a read error. The chain combines TRBV7-6 with TRBJ2-1, with 12 bases lining up with TRBD2. Germline values: CDR1 SGHVS, CDR2 FNYEAQ. This CDR3 has 14 amino acids. CDR3 DNA: TGTGCCAGCAGCCTAGCGGGGGGGGGAAATGAGCAGTTCTTC. It yields the protein CASSLAGGGNEQFF. The variable domain in full, completed from reference TRBV7-6 and TRBJ2-1, reads GAGVSQSPRYKVTKRGQDVALRCDPISGHVSLYWYRQALGQGPEFLTYFNYEAQQDKSGLPNDRFSAERPEGSISTLTIQRTEQRDSAMYRCASSLAGGGNEQFFGPGTRLTVL.

The chain uses TRBV6-1 and TRBJ1-2; 9 bases are a match to TRBD1. The CDR3 has 14 amino acids. Trimming removed 6 bases from V and 4 bases from J; junction bases left unmatched: 6. Germline CDR1 MNHNS, CDR2 SASEGT. The CDR3 loop is CASRQQGAGYGYTF. CDR3 DNA: TGTGCCAGCAGGCAACAGGGGGCGGGCTATGGCTACACCTTC.

The chain uses TRBV18 and TRBJ1-2; possibly TRBD1 for D (5 bases). The CDR3 covers 12 residues. V was pared by 8 bases and J by 2 bases, with 9 bases between. CDR1 is KGHSH and CDR2 is LQKENI in the germline V gene. As DNA, the CDR3 is TGTGCCAGCGGACATTCGAACTATGGCTACACCTTC. Its protein product is CASGHSNYGYTF.

This chain connects TRBV4-1 to TRBJ2-7; TRBD2 matches 10 bases. The CDR3 loop spans 15 amino acids. Germline CDR1 MGHRA, CDR2 YSYEKL. Trimming cost V 3 bases and J 0 bases; bases outside gene matches: 2. CDR3 amino acids: CASSHGLADSYEQYF. The CDR3 DNA follows: TGCGCCAGCAGCCACGGACTAGCGGACTCCTACGAGCAGTACTTC.

The chain couples TRBV19 to TRBJ2-1; TRBD2 aligns across 12 bases. Germline CDR1 is LNHDA and CDR2 is SQIVND (reference sequence). This CDR3 region has 15 residues. V was clipped by 2 bases and J by 7 bases; unmatched bases: 3. The CDR3 sequence is CASSILAGGQNEQFF. The DNA of the CDR3 is TGTGCCAGTAGTATACTAGCGGGAGGGCAGAATGAGCAGTTCTTC.

The rearrangement joins TRBV6-5 to TRBJ1-3; TRBD1 agrees at 9 bases. CDR1 is MNHEY and CDR2 is SVGAGI in the germline V gene. V shed 5 bases, J shed 3 bases, and the junction held 5 bases outside the gene matches. The CDR3 is made up of 15 amino acids. The CDR3 is CASSRGQGFGNTIYF. In nucleotides, the CDR3 is TGTGCCAGCAGTCGGGGACAGGGTTTTGGAAACACCATATATTTT.

This clone appeared once. The V and J genes are TRBV7-9 and TRBJ2-1, with 9 bases aligning to TRBD1. J lost 6 bases, V lost 5 bases, and 5 bases had no gene match. Germline CDR1 and CDR2: SEHNR and FQNEAQ (reference sequence). The length of the CDR3 is 14 residues. DNA of the CDR3: TGTGCCAGCAGCCCTCAGACAGGGGGCAATGAGCAGTTCTTC. Encoded protein: CASSPQTGGNEQFF.

This chain uses TRBV7-9 with TRBJ1-2; 9 bases are shared with TRBD1. Trimming removed 1 base from V and 5 bases from J; junction bases left unmatched: 8. The CDR3 consists of 16 residues. Germline V gives CDR1 SEHNR, CDR2 FQNEAQ (reference sequence). CDR3 DNA: TGTGCCAGCAGCTTAGGTTTCGGAGACAGGGGGTATGGCTACACCTTC. Residues: CASSLGFGDRGYGYTF.

To note about this clone: One junction end does not reproduce the germline sequence, and a read error may be involved. The V and J genes are TRBV6-4 and TRBJ2-3, with D maybe TRBD1 (5 bases). The CDR3 totals 14 residues. CDR1 and CDR2 (germline): MRHNA, SNTAGT. CDR3 in DNA: TGTGCCACCAGTAGTGGGGCCCCCACAGATACGCAGTATTTT. Amino acid sequence: CATSSGAPTDTQYF.

CDR3 coding DNA: TGTGCCAGCAGCCGGGACAGGGGAATGGGGAATTCACCCCTCCACTTT. Encoded protein: CASSRDRGMGNSPLHF. The rearrangement uses TRBV11-1 and TRBJ1-6; 10 bases are a match to TRBD1. The CDR3 extends over 16 amino acids. Germline trimming cut 5 bases from V and 7 bases from J; bases unmatched to any gene: 8. Germline V gene data show CDR1 as SGHAT and CDR2 as FQDESV (reference sequence).

By sample fraction, this clone is medium-sized. The chain links TRBV9 to TRBJ1-1; D gene ambiguous. In germline, CDR1 is SGDLS, CDR2 YYNGEE. Trimming cost V 4 bases and J 3 bases, with 13 bases left between them. The CDR3 covers 14 residues. As DNA, the CDR3 is TGTGCCAGCAGCCCCGAGGCGGGGTACACTGAAGCTTTCTTT. It is translated as CASSPEAGYTEAFF.

The chain has TRBV19 and TRBJ2-2; 7 nucleotides align to TRBD2. CDR1 and CDR2 from the germline V gene are LNHDA and SQIVND (reference sequence). Trimming took 5 bases from V and 7 from J; bases not matched to a gene: 10. The CDR3 totals 15 residues. CDR3 sequence reads: CASSLRREDHGELFF. The CDR3 nucleotides read TGTGCCAGTAGTCTACGTCGGGAGGACCACGGGGAGCTGTTTTTT.

Note on this clone: Sequence at one end of the junction differs from germline and may be a read error. The chain is built from TRBV28 and TRBJ2-5; 11 bases align to TRBD2. CDR3 length equals 16 residues. Germline V lookup: CDR1 MDHEN, CDR2 SYDVKM. The CDR3 reads CASSVGLAVIQGTQYF. CDR3 DNA sequence: TGTGCCAGCAGTGTGGGACTAGCGGTCATCCAAGGGACCCAGTACTTC.

The V and J genes are TRBV27 and TRBJ2-3; TRBD1 matches 8 bases. Germline CDR1 is MNHEY and CDR2 is SMNVEV (reference sequence). J was trimmed by 4 bases and V by 5 bases; bases with no gene match: 5. The CDR3 sequence is 14 residues long. The DNA of the CDR3 is TGTGCCAGCAGTGATGGACAGGGACCAGATACGCAGTATTTT. Translated: CASSDGQGPDTQYF.

This chain connects TRBV27 to TRBJ2-5, with no clear D. The germline V and J ends were trimmed by 2 bases and 5 bases, with 9 bases remaining between them. This CDR3 has 13 residues. Per the germline V gene, CDR1 is MNHEY and CDR2 is SMNVEV (reference sequence). The CDR3 DNA is TGTGCCAGCAGTTTAGCTATCCGGGAGACCCAGTACTTC. It codes for CASSLAIRETQYF.

The chain uses TRBV13 and TRBJ1-1; 7 nucleotides match TRBD1. The CDR3 sequence is 14 residues long. CDR1 PRHDT and CDR2 FYEKMQ come from the germline V gene (reference sequence). The V and J ends lost 6 bases and 5 bases, in that order; junction bases with no gene match: 9. The CDR3 nucleotides read TGTGCCAGCAGGTCCACAGGGGTTTGGACTGAAGCTTTCTTT. It is translated as CASRSTGVWTEAFF.

The J gene is TRBJ2-7, the V gene TRBV5-8, with 7 nucleotides matching TRBD2. CDR1 is SGHTS and CDR2 is YDEGEE in the germline V gene. CDR3 size: 17 residues. The V gene end was trimmed by 0 bases and the J gene end by 3 bases; junction bases not matched to a gene: 12. CDR3 in DNA: TGTGCCAGCAGCTTGGCGGGGGGAGGCTCCCTCATCTACGAGCAGTACTTC. Encoded protein: CASSLAGGGSLIYEQYF.

This chain connects TRBV25-1 to TRBJ1-2, with D hard to call. Trimming stripped 0 bases from V and 0 bases from J, with 14 bases between. CDR3 size: 17 residues. The germline V gene encodes CDR1 MGHDK and CDR2 SYGVNS. CDR3 bases: TGTGCCAGCAGTGAATATGCAGGTACTGACCCTAACTATGGCTACACCTTC. This translates into CASSEYAGTDPNYGYTF.

This chain connects TRBV7-9 to TRBJ1-2; 9 positions agree with TRBD1. From germline, CDR1 is SEHNR and CDR2 FQNEAQ (reference sequence). Losses at the gene ends were 5 bases for V and 7 bases for J; bases not matched to a gene: 11. This CDR3 has 15 amino acids. CDR3 in amino acids: CASSEPGQGFTGYTF. The CDR3 nucleotides are TGTGCCAGCAGCGAACCGGGACAGGGTTTTACTGGCTACACCTTC.

The chain recombines TRBV15 with TRBJ2-5; D call uncertain. Germline V lookup: CDR1 LNHNV, CDR2 YYDKDF (reference sequence). V was clipped by 0 bases and J by 0 bases, with 5 bases between them. The length of the CDR3 is 14 residues. CDR3: CATSRDQYQETQYF. The CDR3 DNA sequence: TGTGCCACCAGCAGAGATCAGTACCAAGAGACCCAGTACTTC.

The CDR3 sequence is CASSPLDTRTYEQYF. The CDR3 DNA reads as TGCGCCAGCAGCCCCTTGGACACTCGAACCTACGAGCAGTACTTC. The chain joins TRBV4-1 to TRBJ2-7; tentative D call: TRBD1 (5 bases). The CDR3 spans 15 residues. Per the germline V gene, CDR1 is MGHRA and CDR2 is YSYEKL. V was clipped by 4 bases and J by 2 bases, with 15 bases between them.

This clone was seen only once. The gene calls are TRBV19 and TRBJ2-5; no clear D. The end of the DNA is better explained by TRBJ2-7, so the J call may be wrong. CDR1 and CDR2 (germline): LNHDA, SQIVND (reference sequence). This CDR3 comprises 12 residues. CDR3 amino acids: CASGGATYEQYF. In DNA, the CDR3 is TGTGCCAGTGGCGGTGCTACCTACGAGCAGTACTTC.

This clone was counted a single time. V and J are TRBV27 and TRBJ1-1; D remains unclear. This CDR3 is built from 14 residues. The V end was cut by 8 bases, the J end by 4 bases, with 17 bases between. Germline CDR1 reads MNHEY; CDR2 reads SMNVEV (reference sequence). The CDR3 DNA is TGTGCCAGCCAGCTTGATTGGGCTGGCACTGAAGCTTTCTTT. This translates into CASQLDWAGTEAFF.

V and J are TRBV19 and TRBJ1-1, with D tentatively TRBD1 (6 bases). V lost 4 bases and J lost 1, with 7 bases in between. CDR1 is LNHDA, CDR2 SQIVND, per germline (reference sequence). The CDR3 covers 13 residues. In DNA form, the CDR3 reads TGTGCCAGTAGTACACAGGGGAACACTGAAGCTTTCTTT. This sequence encodes CASSTQGNTEAFF.

The chain carries TRBV18 and TRBJ1-2, with no clear D. The CDR3 length is 11 residues. The germline V gene has CDR1 KGHSH and CDR2 LQKENI. V was cut by 3 bases and J by 4 bases, with 3 bases left in between. The CDR3 loop reads CASSPSYGYTF. The CDR3 coding sequence is TGTGCCAGCTCACCGAGCTATGGCTACACCTTC.

V usage is TRBV13 and J usage is TRBJ2-7; 11 positions match TRBD2. The CDR3 covers 15 residues. Trimming at V came to 3 bases and at J to 2 bases, leaving 3 bases not matched to a gene. Germline V lookup: CDR1 PRHDT, CDR2 FYEKMQ (reference sequence). The CDR3 coding sequence is TGTGCCAGCAGCTTTTCGACTAGCGGGGCCTACGAGCAGTACTTC. Protein sequence: CASSFSTSGAYEQYF.

The chain carries TRBV4-1 and TRBJ2-7; the match to TRBD2 covers 8 bases. Germline CDR1 MGHRA, CDR2 YSYEKL. V shed 0 bases, J shed 4 bases, and the junction held 8 bases outside the gene matches. The CDR3 covers 16 residues. The CDR3 protein is CASSQDWPSGFYEQYF. The CDR3 bases are TGCGCCAGCAGCCAAGATTGGCCTAGCGGGTTTTACGAGCAGTACTTC.

This chain links TRBV6-5 with TRBJ2-2; maybe TRBD1 (5 bases). The V end lost 5 bases, the J end lost 2 bases, and 9 bases lay between the germline ends. The CDR3 contains 14 residues. CDR1 is MNHEY, CDR2 SVGAGI, per germline. The CDR3 DNA follows: TGTGCCAGCAGTCCGACAGAAAACACCGGGGAGCTGTTTTTT. It yields the protein CASSPTENTGELFF.

J is TRBJ2-3 and V is TRBV6-1, with D perhaps matching TRBD2 (5 bases). The CDR3 extends over 16 amino acids. V was shortened by 2 bases and J by 2 bases, with 14 bases between the two germline ends. In germline, CDR1 is MNHNS, CDR2 SASEGT. The CDR3 bases are TGTGCCAGCAGTGAACTTCCCCCGGGGATCACAGATACGCAGTATTTT. This sequence encodes CASSELPPGITDTQYF.